The 27 T cell receptor beta chains below all came from one sample that was sequenced in a study of blood T cell repertoires in COVID-19. Only in-frame clones appear in the TCRdb table, and some are missing; sequencing was by immunoSEQ multiplex PCR. The data show over 30,000 clones, roughly 77% seen once. Sequenced input: peripheral blood. The receptors here all came from a man older than 75 with active or convalescent COVID-19.

This chain links TRBV6-5 with TRBJ1-1; 7 bases match TRBD1. This CDR3 contains 13 residues. Germline V gene lookup returns CDR1 MNHEY and CDR2 SVGAGI. The ends lost 10 bases at V and 1 base at J; junction bases unmatched: 6. The CDR3 region is CATPRGPNTEAFF. In DNA, the CDR3 is TGTGCCACCCCGAGGGGGCCGAACACTGAAGCTTTCTTT.

The chain uses TRBV5-1 and TRBJ2-3; 9 nucleotides align to TRBD1. The CDR3 spans 15 residues. V was clipped by 4 bases and J by 0 bases; unmatched bases: 3. Germline V gives CDR1 SGHRS, CDR2 YFSETQ. CDR3 sequence (DNA): TGCGCCAGCAGCATACAGGGGGCGAGCACAGATACGCAGTATTTT. Translation gives CASSIQGASTDTQYF.

This clone was seen only a few times. The chain recombines TRBV28 with TRBJ1-1; D gene unclear. CDR1 MDHEN and CDR2 SYDVKM come from the germline V gene. V gave up 2 bases and J gave up 7 bases, with 17 bases separating them. The CDR3 is made up of 15 amino acids. CDR3 in DNA: TGTGCCAGCAGTTTAACGCACGGGGAGCGTGGTGAAGCTTTCTTT. This encodes CASSLTHGERGEAFF. Full variable domain (remainder filled in from reference TRBV28 and TRBJ1-1): DVKVTQSSRYLVKRTGEKVFLECVQDMDHENMFWYRQDPGLGLRLIYFSYDVKMKEKGDIPEGYSVSREKKERFSLILESASTNQTSMYLCASSLTHGERGEAFFGQGTRLTVV.

The CDR3 here is CASSSRDRAQETQYF. The CDR3 DNA is TGTGCCAGCAGCTCGCGGGACAGGGCTCAAGAGACCCAGTACTTC. This chain links TRBV3-1 (or the pseudogene TRBV3-2) with TRBJ2-5; 9 positions match TRBD1. Germline loops: CDR1 LGHDT, CDR2 YNNKEL (reference sequence). This CDR3 contains 15 residues. V lost 5 bases and J lost 2; bases outside the gene matches: 6.

The V and J genes are TRBV10-1 and TRBJ1-5, with 9 bases identical to TRBD1. Germline V gene data show CDR1 as WNHNN and CDR2 as SYGVQD (reference sequence). Trimming at V came to 10 bases and at J to 4 bases, leaving 5 bases not matched to a gene. The CDR3 has 13 amino acids. This CDR3 reads CAIRDRDNQPQHF. The CDR3 region has the DNA TGCGCCATCCGGGACAGGGATAATCAGCCCCAGCATTTT.

The genes are TRBV2 and TRBJ1-6; TRBD1 agrees at 8 bases. Germline CDR1 and CDR2: SNHLY and FYNNEI. V lost 3 bases, J lost 6 bases, and 4 bases stayed unmatched. The CDR3 length is 15 residues. The CDR3 region has the DNA TGTGCCAGCAGTGATTCGGGACAGGCTAATTCACCCCTCCACTTT. It codes for CASSDSGQANSPLHF.

This chain links TRBV7-2 with TRBJ2-2, with D unclear. V was trimmed by 3 bases and J by 0 bases, leaving 11 bases between them. Looked up from germline, CDR1 is SGHTA and CDR2 is FQGNSA. The CDR3 covers 16 residues. CDR3 nucleotide sequence: TGTGCCAGCAGCTTTTTTACTAAACCGAACACCGGGGAGCTGTTTTTT. It codes for CASSFFTKPNTGELFF.

The J gene is TRBJ2-7, the V gene TRBV9; the match to TRBD1 covers 7 bases. The germline V gene has CDR1 SGDLS and CDR2 YYNGEE. The junction had 6 bases not matched to a gene; V was cut back by 0 bases and J by 6 bases. This CDR3 comprises 14 residues. CDR3 bases: TGTGCCAGCAGCGTAGGACAGGGTGGAGCCGAGCAGTACTTC. It codes for CASSVGQGGAEQYF.

The genes are TRBV28 and TRBJ2-2, with 9 bases identical to TRBD2. The ends lost 6 bases at V and 2 bases at J; junction bases unmatched: 4. Germline V CDR1 and CDR2: MDHEN, SYDVKM. The CDR3 has 15 residues. The CDR3: CASRPTSGNTGELFF. CDR3 sequence (DNA): TGTGCCAGCAGACCGACTAGCGGAAACACCGGGGAGCTGTTTTTT.

The chain carries TRBV11-2 and TRBJ1-4; perhaps TRBD1 as D (6 bases). The CDR3 extends over 16 amino acids. Germline V gene data show CDR1 as SGHAT and CDR2 as FQNNGV. Trimming pared 2 bases from V and 6 bases from J, leaving 16 bases between. The CDR3 DNA sequence: TGTGCCAGCAGCTTATATACAGGGAAGTTTGATGAAAAACTGTTTTTT. Translating gives CASSLYTGKFDEKLFF.

The chain couples TRBV24-1 to TRBJ2-1, with TRBD2 matching 7 bases. V lost 2 bases, J lost 6 bases, and 6 bases stayed unmatched. This CDR3 comprises 15 residues. CDR1 and CDR2 from the germline V gene are KGHDR and SFDVKD. Written as DNA, the CDR3 is TGTGCCACCAGTGATTCTCCGGGACTACGCAATGAGCAGTTCTTC. Its protein is CATSDSPGLRNEQFF.

The chain links TRBV12-5 to TRBJ2-7; 8 nucleotides match TRBD2. The CDR3 has 13 amino acids. The trim removed 7 bases at V and 7 bases at J, leaving 9 bases unmatched. Germline V gene sequence: CDR1 LGHNT, CDR2 FRNRAP. The CDR3, as DNA: TGTGCTAGTGCCCGAGCGGGAGTGTGGGAGCAGTACTTC. Translation: CASARAGVWEQYF.

This clone was observed a few times. The rearrangement links TRBV28 to TRBJ1-6; 8 positions agree with TRBD1. CDR1 and CDR2 from the germline V gene are MDHEN and SYDVKM. V lost 3 bases, J lost 8 bases, and 3 bases stayed unmatched. The CDR3 totals 14 residues. The CDR3 sequence is CASSLDRADSPLHF. CDR3 coding DNA: TGTGCCAGCAGTTTGGACAGGGCGGATTCACCCCTCCACTTT.

This clone occurred a few times. CDR3 in amino acids: CASSLGQGFYNEQFF. CDR3 nucleotide sequence: TGTGCCAGCAGCCTCGGGCAGGGGTTTTACAATGAGCAGTTCTTC. V gene TRBV11-3 combines with J gene TRBJ2-1; possibly TRBD1 for D (6 bases). CDR1 and CDR2 (germline): SGHNT, YENEEA. V was pared by 5 bases and J by 4 bases, with 15 bases between. This CDR3 contains 15 residues.

This clone occurred a few times. This rearrangement joins TRBV2 to TRBJ2-1, with 11 bases fitting TRBD2. Germline trimming cut 6 bases from V and 12 bases from J; bases unmatched to any gene: 4. This CDR3 contains 12 residues. Germline CDR1 reads SNHLY; CDR2 reads FYNNEI. CDR3 nucleotide sequence: TGTGCCAGCAGGGCCGGGACTAGCGGGCAGTTCTTC. Its translation is CASRAGTSGQFF.

The J gene is TRBJ1-1, the V gene TRBV5-4, with TRBD1 matching 7 bases. This CDR3 contains 13 residues. Germline V gene data show CDR1 as SGHNT and CDR2 as YYREEE (reference sequence). J was trimmed by 5 bases and V by 3 bases; bases with no gene match: 4. The CDR3 region is CASSSGGGTEAFF. As DNA, the CDR3 is TGTGCCAGCAGCTCAGGGGGTGGGACTGAAGCTTTCTTT.

This chain links TRBV28 with TRBJ2-7, with TRBD1 matching over 7 bases. From germline, CDR1 is MDHEN and CDR2 SYDVKM. The CDR3 length is 14 residues. V was clipped by 6 bases and J by 7 bases; unmatched bases: 12. The CDR3 region is CASRTGTAVLEQYF. The CDR3 DNA reads TGTGCCAGCAGGACCGGGACAGCCGTTTTAGAGCAGTACTTC.

This clone was seen only once. The rearrangement joins TRBV27 to TRBJ2-7; 9 bases map to TRBD2. V trimming: 6 bases; J trimming: 7 bases; junction bases outside the gene matches: 7. The CDR3 is made up of 13 amino acids. CDR1 is MNHEY and CDR2 is SMNVEV in the germline V gene (reference sequence). CDR3 in DNA: TGTGCCAGCAGAATAGCGGGAGCGTATGAGCAGTACTTC. Its protein product is CASRIAGAYEQYF.

The chain has TRBV19 and TRBJ2-3, with 9 bases matching TRBD2. Germline V lookup: CDR1 LNHDA, CDR2 SQIVND (reference sequence). The CDR3 covers 15 residues. The J segment lost 5 bases and the V segment lost 8 bases, leaving 11 bases of the junction unmatched. The CDR3 is CASAHSSGNLDTQYF. DNA of the CDR3: TGTGCCAGTGCTCATTCTAGCGGGAACCTAGATACGCAGTATTTT.

The chain has TRBV18 and TRBJ1-4; no clear D gene. Trimming took off 2 bases at V and 0 bases at J, with 10 bases between the two ends. This CDR3 contains 16 residues. Germline V gene data show CDR1 as KGHSH and CDR2 as LQKENI. CDR3 nucleotides: TGTGCCAGCTCACCATCAGGTCAAACAACTAATGAAAAACTGTTTTTT. Its translation is CASSPSGQTTNEKLFF.

The rearrangement links TRBV28 to TRBJ2-7; D might be TRBD1 (6 bases). Trimming shortened V by 6 bases and J by 3 bases, and 12 bases separated the two germline ends. The CDR3 has 13 amino acids. Germline V gene data show CDR1 as MDHEN and CDR2 as SYDVKM. The CDR3 sequence is CASSSGQNYEQYF. Here the CDR3 DNA reads TGTGCCAGCAGCTCCGGACAGAACTACGAGCAGTACTTC.

This clone has just one count. The chain recombines TRBV14 with TRBJ2-4; TRBD1 is a possible D gene (5 bases). Germline CDR1 reads SGHDN; CDR2 reads FVKESK. CDR3 length: 14 amino acids. Trimming took 1 base from V and 6 from J, leaving 10 bases between them. The CDR3: CASSQGPGINIQYF. The CDR3 nucleotides read TGTGCCAGCAGCCAAGGACCAGGGATAAACATTCAGTACTTC.

This chain links TRBV4-1 with TRBJ2-7, with D hard to call. The CDR3 covers 14 residues. The germline V gene has CDR1 MGHRA and CDR2 YSYEKL. V was cut by 0 bases and J by 2 bases, with 8 bases left in between. The CDR3 DNA follows: TGCGCCAGCAGCCAAGATCAGAATACCTACGAGCAGTACTTC. Its protein is CASSQDQNTYEQYF.

The CDR3 bases are TGTGCCAGCAGCCAAGATACCGTGGCGGGAGAGTCCTACAATGAGCAGTTCTTC. Amino acids: CASSQDTVAGESYNEQFF. This chain joins TRBV4-2 and TRBJ2-1; TRBD2 matches at 7 bases. The CDR3 is made up of 18 amino acids. CDR1 is LGHNA and CDR2 is YNFKEQ in the germline V gene. J lost 1 base, V lost 0 bases, and 9 bases had no gene match.

The V and J genes are TRBV27 and TRBJ2-5, with 10 positions matching TRBD2. CDR1 and CDR2 (germline): MNHEY, SMNVEV (reference sequence). Trimming cost V 5 bases and J 3 bases; bases outside gene matches: 9. The CDR3 spans 16 residues. This chain's CDR3 is CASSILAGRGKETQYF. The CDR3 bases are TGTGCCAGCAGTATACTAGCGGGAAGGGGGAAAGAGACCCAGTACTTC.

The J gene is TRBJ2-3, the V gene TRBV4-1; D is perhaps TRBD1 (5 bases). There are 18 residues in the CDR3. Trimming stripped 0 bases from V and 0 bases from J, with 16 bases between. CDR1 MGHRA and CDR2 YSYEKL come from the germline V gene. CDR3 coding DNA: TGCGCCAGCAGCCAAGAATTTTCCAGGACACGTAGCACAGATACGCAGTATTTT. Amino acids: CASSQEFSRTRSTDTQYF.

This rearrangement joins TRBV28 to TRBJ1-2, with D possibly matching TRBD1 (5 bases). Trimming left V 3 bases short and J 4 bases short, with 9 bases between. The CDR3 length is 13 residues. From germline, CDR1 is MDHEN and CDR2 SYDVKM. The CDR3 spells CASSFGGFYGYTF. The CDR3 DNA reads as TGTGCCAGCAGTTTTGGGGGGTTCTATGGCTACACCTTC.